This TCR beta chain was profiled in a study of cytomegalovirus exposure and HLA in healthy donors. Germline V gene sequence: CDR1 PRHDT, CDR2 FYEKMQ (reference sequence). The junction had 9 bases not matched to a gene; V was cut back by 6 bases and J by 5 bases. This CDR3 has 16 residues. It was with 60 Vbeta and 13 Jbeta primers that the PCR ran. Assay: immunoSEQ multiplex PCR; the TCRdb copy retains only in-frame clones and omits some. There are tens of thousands of clones in the sample; more than 70% occur only once, and more than 7.5% lies in the top ten. This TCR derives from a man aged 40-49 years in good health and CMV-seronegative. What was sequenced was PBMCs. V and J are TRBV13 and TRBJ2-5; 13 bases map to TRBD2. CDR3 sequence (DNA): TGTGCCAGCAGTTCCAGGACTAGCGGGGGTGAGGAGACCCAGTACTTC. Translating it yields CASSSRTSGGEETQYF. The variable domain in full, with the rest retrieved from reference TRBV13 and TRBJ2-5, is AAGVIQSPRHLIKEKRETATLKCYPIPRHDTVYWYQQGPGQDPQFLISFYEKMQSDKGSIPDRFSAQQFSDYHSELNMSSLELGDSALYFCASSSRTSGGEETQYFGPGTRLLVL.